The 2 T cell receptor beta chains presented below share a single source sample, sequenced in a study of early T cells in non-severe SARS-CoV-2 infection. MiXCR was run by TCRdb on the 5' RACE reads, yielding one entry per CDR3 protein. The sample consists of tens of thousands of distinct CDR3 sequences, 9.3% of them appearing once. The sample taken for sequencing was whole blood. These receptor sequences come from an adult who was a healthcare worker with PCR-confirmed SARS-CoV-2 infection or an uninfected control (not recorded which).

The chain carries TRBV5-4 and TRBJ2-7; 11 bases fit TRBD2. Germline values: CDR1 SGHNT, CDR2 YYREEE (reference sequence). V dropped 4 bases and J dropped 4; count of bases not matched to a gene: 10. This CDR3 contains 16 residues. The CDR3 sequence: CASSPTTSGSPYEQYF. For the CDR3, the DNA is TGTGCCAGCAGCCCTACAACTAGCGGGAGTCCGTACGAGCAGTACTTC. The whole variable domain, remainder taken from reference TRBV5-4 and TRBJ2-7, is ETGVTQSPTHLIKTRGQQVTLRCSSQSGHNTVSWYQQALGQGPQFIFQYYREEENGRGNFPPRFSGLQFPNYSSELNVNALELDDSALYLCASSPTTSGSPYEQYFGPGTRLTVT.

The chain employs TRBV30 and TRBJ1-4; D is perhaps TRBD1 (5 bases). The CDR3 sequence is 15 residues long. Germline CDR1 GTSNPN, CDR2 SVGIG (reference sequence). V lost 3 bases, J lost 10 bases, and 21 bases lay in between. The DNA of the CDR3 is TGTGCCTGGAGCTTTACCGGGGTCGGGCAGGGAAAACTGTTTTTT. Protein: CAWSFTGVGQGKLFF. Full variable domain (missing parts from reference TRBV30 and TRBJ1-4): SQTIHQWPATLVQPVGSPLSLECTVEGTSNPNLYWYRQAAGRGLQLLFYSVGIGQISSEVPQNLSASRPQDRQFILSSKKLLLSDSGFYLCAWSFTGVGQGKLFFGSGTQLSVL.